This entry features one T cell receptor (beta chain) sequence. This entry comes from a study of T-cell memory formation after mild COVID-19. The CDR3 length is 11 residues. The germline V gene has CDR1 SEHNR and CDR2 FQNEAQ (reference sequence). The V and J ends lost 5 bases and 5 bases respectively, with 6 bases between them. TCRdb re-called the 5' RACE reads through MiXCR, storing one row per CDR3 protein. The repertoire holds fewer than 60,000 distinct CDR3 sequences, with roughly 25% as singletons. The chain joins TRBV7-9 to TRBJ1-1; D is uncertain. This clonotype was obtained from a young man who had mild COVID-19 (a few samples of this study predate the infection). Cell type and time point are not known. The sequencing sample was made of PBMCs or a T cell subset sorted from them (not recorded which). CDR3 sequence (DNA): TGTGCCAGCAGCCACAAAACTGAAGCTTTCTTT. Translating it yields CASSHKTEAFF.